The 10 T cell receptor beta chains given below trace back to one sample, sequenced in a study of identical twins. One entry per CDR3 protein results from TCRdb running MiXCR on the 5' RACE reads. The sample lists 350,000 to 450,000 distinct CDR3 sequences, about a fifth occurring once. What was sequenced was naive T cells sorted from blood. Source of these receptors: a man aged 45-65 years in good health.

The sample holds a few counts of this clonotype. The rearrangement joins TRBV24-1 to TRBJ2-1, with D tentatively TRBD2 (5 bases). CDR1 is KGHDR and CDR2 is SFDVKD in the germline V gene. CDR3 size: 14 residues. The V gene lost 0 bases and the J gene lost 4 bases, with 6 bases spanning the gap. The CDR3 is CATSDLGSYNEQFF. The DNA of the CDR3 is TGTGCCACCAGTGATTTGGGGAGTTACAATGAGCAGTTCTTC.

This clonotype was observed a few times. The chain links TRBV5-1 to TRBJ2-1, with TRBD2 matching 14 bases. V lost 4 bases, J lost 5 bases, and 2 bases stayed unmatched. The CDR3 is 15 residues long. The germline CDR1 and CDR2 sequences are SGHRS and YFSETQ. CDR3 DNA: TGCGCCAGCAGCGGACTAGCGGGGGGCCACAATGAGCAGTTCTTC. It encodes CASSGLAGGHNEQFF.

This chain connects TRBV12-3 or TRBV12-4 to TRBJ2-5; D is perhaps TRBD2 (6 bases). Deletions cut 0 bases from V and 1 base from J, with 12 bases between. This CDR3 has 16 amino acids. DNA for the CDR3: TGTGCCAGCAGTTTAGCCCCTCCTAGCGTCCAAGAGACCCAGTACTTC. Protein sequence: CASSLAPPSVQETQYF.

This clonotype was recorded many times. This chain links TRBV6-1 with TRBJ2-1, with D tentatively TRBD2 (7 bases). CDR1 and CDR2 from the germline V gene are MNHNS and SASEGT. The CDR3 spans 15 residues. The ends were cut back, 6 bases at V and 3 bases at J, with 15 bases in the middle. CDR3 protein: CASSPTGGFYNEQFF. The CDR3 nucleotides are TGTGCCAGCAGCCCGACGGGGGGCTTCTACAATGAGCAGTTCTTC.

This clonotype has at least ten counts. The chain links TRBV4-3 to TRBJ1-2; D possibly corresponds to TRBD1 (6 bases). Germline V CDR1 and CDR2: LGHNA, YSLEER. V lost 0 bases, J lost 1 base, and 12 bases lay in between. CDR3 size: 16 residues. CDR3 residues: CASSQEGGARNYGYTF. CDR3 coding DNA: TGCGCCAGCAGCCAAGAAGGGGGGGCCCGTAACTATGGCTACACCTTC.

This clonotype was seen only a few times. This chain uses TRBV12-3 or TRBV12-4 with TRBJ2-2; 10 bases map to TRBD2. V lost 5 bases, J lost 4 bases, and 7 bases stayed unmatched. This CDR3 has 16 residues. The CDR3 bases are TGTGCCAGCAGTACCCTAGCGGGAGAGGGCACCGGGGAGCTGTTTTTT. It is translated as CASSTLAGEGTGELFF.

The chain couples TRBV20-1 to TRBJ2-1, with 10 positions matching TRBD2. This CDR3 contains 16 residues. J lost 8 bases, V lost 5 bases, and 15 bases had no gene match. Germline-derived CDR1 and CDR2 are DFQATT and SNEGSKA (reference sequence). CDR3 bases: TGCAGTGCTCTCTCGGCTAGCGGGGGTTTAGGGGATGAGCAGTTCTTC. Translated, it gives CSALSASGGLGDEQFF.

This clonotype turned up a few times. The gene calls are TRBV6-1 and TRBJ2-1; either TRBD1 or TRBD2 may supply D (5 bases each). The CDR3 covers 15 residues. The germline V gene encodes CDR1 MNHNS and CDR2 SASEGT. Trimming shortened V by 6 bases and J by 5 bases, and 17 bases separated the two germline ends. The CDR3 DNA is TGTGCCAGCAGCCCCTTGGGTGGGGGAAACAATGAGCAGTTCTTC. Translated: CASSPLGGGNNEQFF.

This chain joins TRBV5-1 and TRBJ2-5; D call uncertain. CDR3 length: 13 residues. V was clipped by 1 base and J by 1 base, with 5 bases between them. From germline, CDR1 is SGHRS and CDR2 YFSETQ. DNA for the CDR3: TGCGCCAGCAGCTTGAACGCCCAAGAGACCCAGTACTTC. This gives the protein CASSLNAQETQYF. Using reference TRBV5-1 and TRBJ2-5 for the parts outside the CDR3, the full variable domain is KAGVTQTPRYLIKTRGQQVTLSCSPISGHRSVSWYQQTPGQGLQFLFEYFSETQRNKGNFPGRFSGRQFSNSRSEMNVSTLELGDSALYLCASSLNAQETQYFGPGTRLLVL.

The chain joins TRBV15 to TRBJ2-2, with D hard to call. The V gene lost 0 bases and the J gene lost 4 bases, with 9 bases spanning the gap. CDR1 and CDR2 from the germline V gene are LNHNV and YYDKDF (reference sequence). The CDR3 contains 15 residues. The CDR3 DNA sequence: TGTGCCACCAGCAGAGACAGGTCTAGCACCGGGGAGCTGTTTTTT. It encodes CATSRDRSSTGELFF. Full variable domain (remainder filled in from reference TRBV15 and TRBJ2-2): DAMVIQNPRYQVTQFGKPVTLSCSQTLNHNVMYWYQQKSSQAPKLLFHYYDKDFNNEADTPDNFQSRRPNTSFCFLDIRSPGLGDTAMYLCATSRDRSSTGELFFGEGSRLTVL.